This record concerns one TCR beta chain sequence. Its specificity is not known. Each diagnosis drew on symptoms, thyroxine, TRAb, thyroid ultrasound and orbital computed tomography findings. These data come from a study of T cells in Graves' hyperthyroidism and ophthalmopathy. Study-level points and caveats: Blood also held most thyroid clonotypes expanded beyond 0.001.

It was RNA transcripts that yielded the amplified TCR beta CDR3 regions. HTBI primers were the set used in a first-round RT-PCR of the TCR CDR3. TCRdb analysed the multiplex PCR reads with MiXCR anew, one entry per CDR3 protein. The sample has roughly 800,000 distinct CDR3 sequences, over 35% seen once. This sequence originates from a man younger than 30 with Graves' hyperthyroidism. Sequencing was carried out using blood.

This CDR3 reads CATSTAKSSLAGAPRNTGELFF. The CDR3 coding sequence is TGTGCCACCAGCACGGCTAAGAGCTCCCTAGCGGGAGCACCGAGGAACACCGGGGAGCTGTTTTTT. This chain links TRBV15 with TRBJ2-2, with 10 bases lining up with TRBD2. Germline CDR1 LNHNV, CDR2 YYDKDF (reference sequence). The CDR3 spans 22 residues. J lost 1 base, V lost 4 bases, and 21 bases had no gene match.